This TCR beta chain appears in the sequencing data of a study of blood T cell repertoires in COVID-19. This clone was seen only a few times. This CDR3 is 19 amino acids long. The germline V gene encodes CDR1 SGHAT and CDR2 FQNNGV. V was clipped by 4 bases and J by 7 bases; unmatched bases: 16. Assay used: immunoSEQ multiplex PCR; TCRdb lists only in-frame clones, some missing. The data contain tens of thousands of clones, roughly 84% of them seen just once; the ten biggest clones take up roughly 4.8%. The sample comprised peripheral blood. The V call is TRBV11-2, the J call TRBJ2-1; 13 bases match TRBD2. This receptor was taken from a woman aged 60-70 years with acute or convalescent COVID-19. The CDR3: CASSSYLTSGGTTINEQFF. In nucleotides, the CDR3 is TGTGCCAGCAGCTCCTACCTGACTAGCGGGGGGACTACAATAAATGAGCAGTTCTTC.